This entry lists 27 T cell receptor beta chains sequenced from one sample in a study of T cell responses to AZD1222 COVID-19 vaccine. TCRdb keeps only in-frame clones here, not all; method: immunoSEQ multiplex PCR. The table shows fewer than 250,000 clones, with almost 95% occurring only once. The material sequenced was peripheral blood, taken on day 0 of AZD1222 vaccination. These receptors were obtained from an adult in good health.

The gene calls are TRBV5-1 and TRBJ2-3; 11 positions match TRBD2. V gave up 7 bases and J gave up 2 bases; unmatched junction bases: 15. CDR3 length: 18 residues. Germline CDR1 SGHRS, CDR2 YFSETQ. The CDR3 DNA reads TGCGCCAGCTCCTTGGGCCTAGCGGGGGGAACTTCCACAGATACGCAGTATTTT. Its translation: CASSLGLAGGTSTDTQYF.

This chain uses TRBV7-9 with TRBJ1-4; D is ambiguous. The CDR3 is 13 residues long. The V end was cut by 2 bases, the J end by 11 bases, with 12 bases between. The germline CDR1 and CDR2 sequences are SEHNR and FQNEAQ (reference sequence). CDR3 sequence reads: CASSLRDRGKLFF. The CDR3 DNA reads as TGTGCCAGCAGCTTAAGGGATCGGGGTAAACTGTTTTTT.

The J gene is TRBJ2-4, the V gene TRBV29-1; 9 bases line up with TRBD2. CDR3 length: 13 amino acids. Germline CDR1 reads SQVTM; CDR2 reads ANQGSEA. J gave up 8 bases and V 5 bases, and 7 bases lay outside the gene matches. The DNA for the CDR3 is TGCAGCGTTCGGGCGGGGGGGACTGACATTCAGTACTTC. This translates into CSVRAGGTDIQYF.

The gene calls are TRBV2 and TRBJ2-1, with 7 bases aligning to TRBD2. The CDR3 consists of 12 residues. Germline V gene data show CDR1 as SNHLY and CDR2 as FYNNEI. V trimming: 6 bases; J trimming: 7 bases; junction bases outside the gene matches: 3. Here the CDR3 reads CASRGGVNEQFF. The CDR3 nucleotides are TGTGCCAGCAGGGGGGGGGTAAATGAGCAGTTCTTC.

The rearrangement links TRBV5-1 to TRBJ2-5; 8 bases align to TRBD2. Germline CDR1 and CDR2: SGHRS and YFSETQ. This CDR3 contains 16 residues. After removal of 0 bases from V and 1 base from J, the junction contained 5 bases not matched to a gene. The CDR3 loop reads CASSLGGLAGQETQYF. The CDR3 region has the DNA TGCGCCAGCAGCTTGGGGGGCCTAGCGGGCCAAGAGACCCAGTACTTC. Full variable domain (remainder filled in from reference TRBV5-1 and TRBJ2-5): KAGVTQTPRYLIKTRGQQVTLSCSPISGHRSVSWYQQTPGQGLQFLFEYFSETQRNKGNFPGRFSGRQFSNSRSEMNVSTLELGDSALYLCASSLGGLAGQETQYFGPGTRLLVL.

The J gene is TRBJ1-4, the V gene TRBV7-9; D ambiguous. Germline CDR1 reads SEHNR; CDR2 reads FQNEAQ (reference sequence). V lost 3 bases to trimming and J lost 6 bases, with 14 bases between them. This CDR3 region has 15 residues. CDR3 amino acids: CASSLESGFDEKLFF. As DNA, the CDR3 is TGTGCCAGCAGCTTGGAGTCTGGGTTTGATGAAAAACTGTTTTTT.

The chain has TRBV25-1 and TRBJ2-5; 7 positions agree with TRBD1. The CDR3 length is 13 residues. V trimming: 6 bases; J trimming: 4 bases; junction bases outside the gene matches: 5. Germline CDR1 is MGHDK and CDR2 is SYGVNS. Here the CDR3 reads CASSPSGGETQYF. CDR3 bases: TGTGCCAGCAGCCCATCAGGGGGAGAGACCCAGTACTTC.

The chain uses TRBV11-2 and TRBJ2-7; TRBD2 agrees at 10 bases. The CDR3 is 15 residues long. CDR1 and CDR2 from the germline V gene are SGHAT and FQNNGV. V lost 3 bases to trimming and J lost 2 bases; unmatched junction nucleotides: 4. CDR3 residues: CASSFSGGPAYEQYF. The CDR3 bases are TGTGCCAGCAGCTTTAGCGGGGGGCCGGCCTACGAGCAGTACTTC.

The chain is built from TRBV5-1 and TRBJ2-3, with unresolved D. The CDR3 spans 15 residues. The V and J ends lost 0 bases and 1 base respectively, with 9 bases between them. Germline V gives CDR1 SGHRS, CDR2 YFSETQ. DNA of the CDR3: TGCGCCAGCAGCTTGGCCAACCCAGGCACAGATACGCAGTATTTT. Its protein is CASSLANPGTDTQYF.

V is TRBV5-1 and J is TRBJ1-2, with D possibly being TRBD1 (6 bases). The CDR3 runs to 18 residues. Germline V gives CDR1 SGHRS, CDR2 YFSETQ. V shed 0 bases and J shed 0 bases, with 18 bases lying between them. The CDR3 region is CASSLAPGGTTTNYGYTF. DNA of the CDR3: TGCGCCAGCAGCTTGGCACCCGGGGGGACAACAACTAACTATGGCTACACCTTC.

Only one count was recorded for this clone. This chain joins TRBV6-5 and TRBJ1-1; D is undetermined. CDR3 length: 15 amino acids. V was cut by 8 bases and J by 0 bases, with 16 bases left in between. Germline CDR1 MNHEY, CDR2 SVGAGI. The CDR3 DNA reads as TGTGCCAGCTTGGCAGGCGATTCCTTGAACACTGAAGCTTTCTTT. Translated, it gives CASLAGDSLNTEAFF.

This rearrangement joins TRBV5-4 to TRBJ2-1, with D possibly matching TRBD1 (7 bases). There are 15 residues in the CDR3. The V and J ends lost 9 bases and 4 bases respectively, with 20 bases between them. Germline CDR1 SGHNT, CDR2 YYREEE (reference sequence). The CDR3 coding sequence is TGTGCCACGTACCGACAGGGCGCGGGATACAATGAGCAGTTCTTC. Its translation: CATYRQGAGYNEQFF.

The chain couples TRBV18 to TRBJ2-3; D gene ambiguous. The CDR3 sequence is 11 residues long. The V gene's germline CDR1 is KGHSH and CDR2 LQKENI. Trimming shortened V by 8 bases and J by 4 bases, and 7 bases separated the two germline ends. As DNA, the CDR3 is TGTGCCAGCCTGAACGCAGATACGCAGTATTTT. Amino acids: CASLNADTQYF.

The chain recombines TRBV5-1 with TRBJ1-6; D unclear. The V end lost 2 bases, the J end lost 10 bases, and 10 bases lay between the germline ends. Germline lookup yields CDR1 SGHRS and CDR2 YFSETQ. The CDR3 is 13 residues long. This chain's CDR3 is CASSFSEESPLHF. CDR3 in DNA: TGCGCCAGCAGCTTTTCCGAGGAGTCACCCCTCCACTTT.

The V call is TRBV5-4, the J call TRBJ1-1, with 8 bases lining up with TRBD1. The V gene's germline CDR1 is SGHNT and CDR2 YYREEE (reference sequence). After removal of 0 bases from V and 4 bases from J, the junction contained 8 bases not matched to a gene. This CDR3 has 16 residues. CDR3 in DNA: TGTGCCAGCAGCTTGGATAGTCAGGGGGCAGGCACTGAAGCTTTCTTT. Protein: CASSLDSQGAGTEAFF. The variable domain in full, with the rest retrieved from reference TRBV5-4 and TRBJ1-1, is ETGVTQSPTHLIKTRGQQVTLRCSSQSGHNTVSWYQQALGQGPQFIFQYYREEENGRGNFPPRFSGLQFPNYSSELNVNALELDDSALYLCASSLDSQGAGTEAFFGQGTRLTVV.

V usage is TRBV18 and J usage is TRBJ1-1; 8 bases line up with TRBD1. The CDR3 covers 14 residues. The V segment lost 3 bases and the J segment 4 bases; nucleotides outside the gene matches: 4. Per germline, CDR1 KGHSH and CDR2 LQKENI. The CDR3 DNA follows: TGTGCCAGCTCACCCCAAGGACAGGGCACTGAAGCTTTCTTT. This encodes CASSPQGQGTEAFF.

V is TRBV6-5 and J is TRBJ1-5; 7 bases are a match to TRBD1. CDR1 and CDR2 from the germline V gene are MNHEY and SVGAGI. CDR3 length equals 14 residues. V lost 4 bases to trimming and J lost 4 bases; unmatched junction nucleotides: 4. The CDR3 loop is CASSLQGRNQPQHF. The CDR3 DNA reads as TGTGCCAGCAGTTTACAGGGGCGGAATCAGCCCCAGCATTTT.

The genes are TRBV6-5 and TRBJ1-1; D gene unclear. In germline, CDR1 is MNHEY, CDR2 SVGAGI. V lost 7 bases, J lost 1 base, and 13 bases lay in between. The CDR3 covers 14 residues. The CDR3 sequence: CASTQSGGNTEAFF. The CDR3 coding sequence is TGTGCCAGCACCCAATCGGGTGGGAACACTGAAGCTTTCTTT.

This clone is a singleton in its sample. The chain links TRBV30 to TRBJ1-4, with D maybe TRBD1 (5 bases). Trimming shortened V by 0 bases and J by 6 bases, and 11 bases separated the two germline ends. Germline V lookup: CDR1 GTSNPN, CDR2 SVGIG (reference sequence). The length of the CDR3 is 14 residues. The CDR3 sequence: CAWSVGDGDEKLFF. The CDR3 nucleotides read TGTGCCTGGAGTGTGGGGGACGGGGATGAAAAACTGTTTTTT.

V usage is TRBV5-1 and J usage is TRBJ1-4; 7 bases match TRBD1. In germline, CDR1 is SGHRS, CDR2 YFSETQ. Trimming cost V 1 base and J 0 bases; bases outside gene matches: 3. The length of the CDR3 is 16 residues. The CDR3 reads CASSLTGASTNEKLFF. In DNA, the CDR3 is TGCGCCAGCAGCTTGACAGGGGCATCAACTAATGAAAAACTGTTTTTT.

The gene calls are TRBV19 and TRBJ1-4; the match to TRBD1 covers 7 bases. Germline-derived CDR1 and CDR2 are LNHDA and SQIVND (reference sequence). This CDR3 is 14 amino acids long. The junction had 7 bases not matched to a gene; V was cut back by 4 bases and J by 8 bases. CDR3 sequence reads: CASSTGLTGEKLFF. In DNA, the CDR3 is TGTGCCAGTAGTACCGGACTGACAGGGGAAAAACTGTTTTTT. Full variable domain (missing parts from reference TRBV19 and TRBJ1-4): DGGITQSPKYLFRKEGQNVTLSCEQNLNHDAMYWYRQDPGQGLRLIYYSQIVNDFQKGDIAEGYSVSREKKESFPLTVTSAQKNPTAFYLCASSTGLTGEKLFFGSGTQLSVL.

The rearrangement links TRBV2 to TRBJ1-2; D not certain. V shed 7 bases and J shed 5 bases, with 14 bases lying between them. Germline CDR1 SNHLY, CDR2 FYNNEI. The CDR3 runs 13 residues. CDR3 amino acids: CASITQPRYGYTF. The CDR3 region has the DNA TGTGCCAGCATAACCCAACCGAGGTATGGCTACACCTTC.

The gene calls are TRBV11-2 and TRBJ1-2; no clear D. The CDR3 covers 16 residues. Germline CDR1 is SGHAT and CDR2 is FQNNGV. The germline V and J ends were trimmed by 1 base and 4 bases, with 16 bases remaining between them. CDR3 DNA: TGTGCCAGCAGCTTAGTTCGGGGAAGCCGCGGCTATGGCTACACCTTC. This gives the protein CASSLVRGSRGYGYTF.

The chain couples TRBV3-1 (or the pseudogene TRBV3-2) to TRBJ1-2; D gene uncertain. Trimming pared 0 bases from V and 8 bases from J, leaving 7 bases between. The CDR3 sequence is 12 residues long. Germline V lookup: CDR1 LGHDT, CDR2 YNNKEL (reference sequence). Written as DNA, the CDR3 is TGTGCCAGCAGCCAAGAGGGGATCGGCTACACCTTC. It encodes CASSQEGIGYTF.

The rearrangement links TRBV6-1 to TRBJ1-6, with unresolved D. Germline loops: CDR1 MNHNS, CDR2 SASEGT. V lost 4 bases to trimming and J lost 0 bases, with 22 bases between them. The CDR3 runs 20 residues. In DNA form, the CDR3 reads TGTGCCAGCAGTGTTACTTTGGCTCCGGGCCTGAGCTCCTATAATTCACCCCTCCACTTT. It encodes CASSVTLAPGLSSYNSPLHF.

The V call is TRBV7-9, the J call TRBJ1-1, with TRBD1 matching 9 bases. The CDR3 has 15 amino acids. The germline V gene encodes CDR1 SEHNR and CDR2 FQNEAQ (reference sequence). After removal of 1 base from V and 7 bases from J, the junction contained 7 bases not matched to a gene. Here the CDR3 reads CASSLVNGTGLEAFF. As DNA, the CDR3 is TGTGCCAGCAGCTTAGTTAATGGGACAGGGCTTGAAGCTTTCTTT.

V gene TRBV4-3 combines with J gene TRBJ1-1; perhaps TRBD1 as D (5 bases). Germline V gene data show CDR1 as LGHNA and CDR2 as YSLEER. V shed 0 bases and J shed 3 bases, with 8 bases lying between them. The CDR3 runs 14 residues. The CDR3 nucleotides read TGCGCCAGCAGCCAAGATTTCAGGGACACTGAAGCTTTCTTT. It yields the protein CASSQDFRDTEAFF.